This section outlines one T cell receptor beta chain sequence together with its context. This sample stems from a study of blood T cell repertoires in COVID-19. From germline, CDR1 is DFQATT and CDR2 SNEGSKA (reference sequence). This CDR3 comprises 15 residues. Trimming left V 3 bases short and J 5 bases short, with 19 bases between. Repertoires were generated with immunoSEQ multiplex PCR, while TCRdb's copy carries only in-frame clones and drops some. The sample contains roughly 150,000 clones, roughly 90% of which appear only once. The genes are TRBV20-1 and TRBJ1-2; a possible D gene is TRBD1 (6 bases). The sequence was collected from a man aged 55 to 70 with acute or convalescent COVID-19. Sequencing used peripheral blood. CDR3 nucleotide sequence: TGCAGTGCTAGTGATCTTATCAGGGGTAGATATGGCTACACCTTC. Amino acid sequence: CSASDLIRGRYGYTF.